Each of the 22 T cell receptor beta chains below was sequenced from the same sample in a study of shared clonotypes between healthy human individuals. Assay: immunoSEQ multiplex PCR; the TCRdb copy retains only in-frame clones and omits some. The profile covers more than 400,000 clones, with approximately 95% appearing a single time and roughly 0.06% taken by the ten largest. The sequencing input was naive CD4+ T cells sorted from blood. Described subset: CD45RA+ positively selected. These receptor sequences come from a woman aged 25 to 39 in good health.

The CDR3 region has the DNA TGTGCCAGTAACGGACAGGGACACACTGAAGCTTTCTTT. It specifies CASNGQGHTEAFF. This chain links TRBV19 with TRBJ1-1; 8 bases map to TRBD1. The CDR3 consists of 13 residues. CDR1 is LNHDA and CDR2 is SQIVND in the germline V gene (reference sequence). V gave up 7 bases and J gave up 3 bases; unmatched junction bases: 4.

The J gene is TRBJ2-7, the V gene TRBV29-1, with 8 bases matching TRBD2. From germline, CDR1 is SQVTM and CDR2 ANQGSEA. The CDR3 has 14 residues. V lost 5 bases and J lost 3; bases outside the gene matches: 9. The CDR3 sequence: CSVKNLTSGYEQYF. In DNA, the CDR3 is TGCAGCGTTAAAAACCTTACTAGCGGCTACGAGCAGTACTTC.

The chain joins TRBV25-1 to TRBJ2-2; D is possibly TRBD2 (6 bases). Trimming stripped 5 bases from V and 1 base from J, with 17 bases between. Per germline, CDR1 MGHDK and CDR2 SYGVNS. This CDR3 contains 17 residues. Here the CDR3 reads CASSSASGSLNTGELFF. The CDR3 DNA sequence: TGTGCCAGCAGTAGTGCCAGCGGGTCGTTGAACACCGGGGAGCTGTTTTTT.

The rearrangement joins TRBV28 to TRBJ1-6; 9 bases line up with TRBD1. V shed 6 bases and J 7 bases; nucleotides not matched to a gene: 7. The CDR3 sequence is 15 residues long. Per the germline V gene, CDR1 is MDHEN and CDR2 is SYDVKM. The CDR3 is CASRKGDRENSPLHF. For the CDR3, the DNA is TGTGCCAGCAGGAAAGGGGACAGGGAGAATTCACCCCTCCACTTT.

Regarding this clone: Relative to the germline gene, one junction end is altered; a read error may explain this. The DNA of the CDR3 is TGCAGTGCTGGTGCTCCCTTACTCTTC. It encodes CSAGAPLLF. The chain uses TRBV20-1 and TRBJ2-1; D unclear. This CDR3 region has 9 residues. CDR1 is DFQATT and CDR2 is SNEGSKA in the germline V gene (reference sequence).

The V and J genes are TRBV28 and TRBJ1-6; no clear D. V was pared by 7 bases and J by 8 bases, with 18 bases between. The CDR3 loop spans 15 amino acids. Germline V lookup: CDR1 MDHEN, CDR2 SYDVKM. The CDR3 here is CASTQSGVWHSPLHF. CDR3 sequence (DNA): TGTGCCAGCACACAATCTGGGGTATGGCATTCACCCCTCCACTTT.

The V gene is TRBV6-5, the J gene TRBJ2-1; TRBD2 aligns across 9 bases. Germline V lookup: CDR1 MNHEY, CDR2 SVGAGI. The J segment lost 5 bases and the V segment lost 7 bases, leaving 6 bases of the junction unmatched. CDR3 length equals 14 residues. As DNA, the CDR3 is TGTGCCAGCATCAGGCTAGCGGGAAACAATGAGCAGTTCTTC. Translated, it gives CASIRLAGNNEQFF.

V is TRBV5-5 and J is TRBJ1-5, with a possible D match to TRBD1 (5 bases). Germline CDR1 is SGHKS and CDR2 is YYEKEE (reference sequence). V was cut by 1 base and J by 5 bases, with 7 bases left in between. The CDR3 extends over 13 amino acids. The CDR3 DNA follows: TGTGCCAGCAGCTTGCGCAGGGATCAGCCCCAGCATTTT. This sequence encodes CASSLRRDQPQHF.

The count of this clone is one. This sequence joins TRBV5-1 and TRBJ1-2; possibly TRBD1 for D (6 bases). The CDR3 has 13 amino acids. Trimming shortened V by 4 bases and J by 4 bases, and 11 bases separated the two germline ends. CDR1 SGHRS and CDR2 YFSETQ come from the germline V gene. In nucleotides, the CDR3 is TGCGCCAGCAGCCCGGACAGAACCTATGGCTACACCTTC. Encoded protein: CASSPDRTYGYTF.

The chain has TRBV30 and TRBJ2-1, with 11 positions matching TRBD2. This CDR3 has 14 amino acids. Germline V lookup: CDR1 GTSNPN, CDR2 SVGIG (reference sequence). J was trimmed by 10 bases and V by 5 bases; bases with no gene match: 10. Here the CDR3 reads CAWVLAGASREQFF. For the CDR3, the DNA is TGTGCCTGGGTACTAGCGGGAGCGAGCAGGGAGCAGTTCTTC.

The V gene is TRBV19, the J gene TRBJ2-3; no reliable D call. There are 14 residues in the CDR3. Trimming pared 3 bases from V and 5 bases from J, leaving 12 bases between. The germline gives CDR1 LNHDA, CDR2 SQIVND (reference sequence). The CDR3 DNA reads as TGTGCCAGTAGTATTTCAATCGCCGGAGATACGCAGTATTTT. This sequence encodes CASSISIAGDTQYF.

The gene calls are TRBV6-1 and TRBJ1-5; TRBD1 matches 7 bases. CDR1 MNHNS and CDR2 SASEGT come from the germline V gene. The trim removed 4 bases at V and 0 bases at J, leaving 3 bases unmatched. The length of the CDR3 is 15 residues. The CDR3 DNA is TGTGCCAGCAGTGTCTACAGGGGTAGCAATCAGCCCCAGCATTTT. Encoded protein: CASSVYRGSNQPQHF.

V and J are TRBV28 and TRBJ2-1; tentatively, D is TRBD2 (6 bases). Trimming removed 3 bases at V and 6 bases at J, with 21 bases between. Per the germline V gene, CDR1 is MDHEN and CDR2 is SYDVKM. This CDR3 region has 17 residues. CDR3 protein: CASSFRRDLLRSNEQFF. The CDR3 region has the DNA TGTGCCAGCAGTTTCAGGCGGGACCTCCTACGAAGCAATGAGCAGTTCTTC.

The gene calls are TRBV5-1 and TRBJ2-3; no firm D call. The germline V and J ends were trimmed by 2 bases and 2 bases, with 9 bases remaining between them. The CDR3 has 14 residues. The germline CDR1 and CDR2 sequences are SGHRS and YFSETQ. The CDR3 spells CASSFNPDTDTQYF. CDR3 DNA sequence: TGCGCCAGCAGCTTTAACCCGGACACAGATACGCAGTATTTT.

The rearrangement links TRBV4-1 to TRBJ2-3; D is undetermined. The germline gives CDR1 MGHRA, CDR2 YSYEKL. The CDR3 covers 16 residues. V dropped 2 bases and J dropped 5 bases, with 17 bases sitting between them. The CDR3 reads CASSQTPALEQDTQYF. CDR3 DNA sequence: TGCGCCAGCAGCCAAACTCCGGCCTTAGAACAAGATACGCAGTATTTT.

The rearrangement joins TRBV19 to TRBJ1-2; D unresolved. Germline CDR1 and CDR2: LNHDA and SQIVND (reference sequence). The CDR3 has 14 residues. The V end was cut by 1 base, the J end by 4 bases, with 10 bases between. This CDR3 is CASSIAQTTYGYTF. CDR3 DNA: TGTGCCAGTAGTATAGCCCAGACTACCTATGGCTACACCTTC.

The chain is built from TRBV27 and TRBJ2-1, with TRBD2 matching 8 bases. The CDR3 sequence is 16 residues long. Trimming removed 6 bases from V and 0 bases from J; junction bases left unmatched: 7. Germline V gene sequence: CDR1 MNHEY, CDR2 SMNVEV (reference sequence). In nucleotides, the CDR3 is TGTGCCAGCAGGCCTAGCGGGCCTAGCTCCTACAATGAGCAGTTCTTC. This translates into CASRPSGPSSYNEQFF.

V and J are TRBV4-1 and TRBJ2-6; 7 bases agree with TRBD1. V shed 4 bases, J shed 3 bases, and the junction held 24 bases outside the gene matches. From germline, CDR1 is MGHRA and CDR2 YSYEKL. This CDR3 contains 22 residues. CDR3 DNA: TGCGCCAGCAGCCGCCGCCGGGACAGCGGATCGGGTGTAGGCAATGGGGCCAACGTCCTGACTTTC. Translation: CASSRRRDSGSGVGNGANVLTF.

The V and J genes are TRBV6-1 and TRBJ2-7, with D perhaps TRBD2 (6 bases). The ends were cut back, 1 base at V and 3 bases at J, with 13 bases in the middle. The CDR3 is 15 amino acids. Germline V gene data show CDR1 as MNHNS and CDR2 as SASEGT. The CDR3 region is CASSEGVSGFYEQYF. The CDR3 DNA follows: TGTGCCAGCAGTGAAGGGGTTAGCGGCTTCTACGAGCAGTACTTC.

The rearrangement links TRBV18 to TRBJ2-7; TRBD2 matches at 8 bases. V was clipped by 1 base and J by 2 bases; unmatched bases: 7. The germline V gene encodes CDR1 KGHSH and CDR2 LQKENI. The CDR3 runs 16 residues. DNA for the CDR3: TGTGCCAGCTCACCACAAACTAGCGGAGCAACCTACGAGCAGTACTTC. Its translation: CASSPQTSGATYEQYF.

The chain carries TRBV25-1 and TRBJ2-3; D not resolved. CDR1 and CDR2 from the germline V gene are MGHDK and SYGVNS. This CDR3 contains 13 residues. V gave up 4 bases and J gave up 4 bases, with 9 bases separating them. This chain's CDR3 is CASSVSVADTQYF. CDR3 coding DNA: TGTGCCAGCAGTGTTTCGGTGGCAGATACGCAGTATTTT.

The CDR3 nucleotides read TGTGCCAGCAGTTTATCGGCCGTGGGGTCTGATACGCAGTATTTT. Protein: CASSLSAVGSDTQYF. The J gene is TRBJ2-3, the V gene TRBV27; D gene ambiguous. V lost 0 bases, J lost 6 bases, and 13 bases lay in between. This CDR3 has 15 amino acids. In germline, CDR1 is MNHEY, CDR2 SMNVEV (reference sequence).